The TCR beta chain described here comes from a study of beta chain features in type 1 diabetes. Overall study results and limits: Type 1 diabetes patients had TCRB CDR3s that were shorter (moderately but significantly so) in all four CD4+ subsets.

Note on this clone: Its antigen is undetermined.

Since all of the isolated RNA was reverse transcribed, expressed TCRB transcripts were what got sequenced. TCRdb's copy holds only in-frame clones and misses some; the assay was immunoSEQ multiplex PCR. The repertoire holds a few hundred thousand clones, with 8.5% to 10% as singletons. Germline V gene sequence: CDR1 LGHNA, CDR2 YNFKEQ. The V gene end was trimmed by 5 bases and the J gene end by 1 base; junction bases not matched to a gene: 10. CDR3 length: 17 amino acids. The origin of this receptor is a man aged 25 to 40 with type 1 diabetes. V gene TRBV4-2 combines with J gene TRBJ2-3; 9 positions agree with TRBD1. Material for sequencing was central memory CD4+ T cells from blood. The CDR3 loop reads CASSSRRGQGGTDTQYF. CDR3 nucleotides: TGTGCCAGCAGCTCCCGTAGGGGACAGGGTGGCACAGATACGCAGTATTTT.